The rows below give T cell receptor beta chains drawn from one sample of a study of TIL therapy for anti-PD-1-resistant metastatic lung cancer. The data were produced by immunoSEQ multiplex PCR, yet TCRdb's version contains in-frame clones alone and is incomplete. The repertoire holds about 21,000 clones, with about two thirds as singletons. The input for sequencing was blood, taken at baseline. The receptors originated from a person aged 25 to 80 with non-small cell lung cancer. The CDR3 runs from the conserved cysteine through the conserved F or W. D genes are given only for firm matches. Clone size, where shown, is once, few, many, or a class for clones that have expanded.

length	J	V	D	size	CDR3	DNA
14	TRBJ2-7	TRBV7-9	TRBD2	NA	CASSSSGSGYEQYF	TGTGCCAGCAGCTCCTCAGGTAGCGGGTACGAGCAGTACTTC
14	TRBJ1-2	TRBV7-5	NA	NA	CVRSLAPTGYGYTF	TGTGTCAGAAGCTTAGCCCCGACAGGCTATGGCTACACCTTC
15	TRBJ1-5	TRBV15	NA	NA	CAAVNKQDFNQPQHF	TGTGCCGCCGTAAATAAACAGGACTTTAATCAGCCCCAGCATTTT
12	TRBJ1-2	TRBV27	NA	NA	CAHREGGLGYTF	TGTGCCCATCGAGAGGGAGGGCTCGGCTACACCTTC
13	TRBJ1-2	TRBV12-3/TRBV12-4	NA	NA	CASSLNGNYGYTF	TGTGCCAGCAGTTTAAACGGGAACTATGGCTACACCTTC
13	TRBJ1-1	TRBV3-1/TRBV3-2	NA	NA	CASSQFYNTEAFF	TGTGCCAGCAGCCAATTTTATAACACTGAAGCTTTCTTT
17	TRBJ2-5	TRBV3-1/TRBV3-2	NA	NA	CASSQGYYAFIKETQYF	TGTGCCAGCAGCCAAGGGTATTATGCGTTCATCAAAGAGACCCAGTACTTC
14	TRBJ2-3	TRBV25-1	NA	NA	CASSRELASDTQYF	TGTGCCAGCAGTAGGGAACTAGCATCAGATACGCAGTATTTT
14	TRBJ2-2	TRBV5-1	NA	NA	CASSQGTPEGELFF	TGCGCCAGCAGCCAGGGGACTCCCGAAGGGGAGCTGTTTTTT
13	TRBJ1-2	TRBV12-3/TRBV12-4	NA	once	CASSLGRFYGYTF	TGTGCCAGCAGTTTAGGTCGGTTCTATGGCTACACCTTC
13	TRBJ2-7	TRBV6-1	NA	NA	CASSQSMGYEQYF	TGTGCCAGCAGTCAGTCTATGGGCTACGAGCAGTACTTC
11	TRBJ1-5	TRBV2	NA	NA	CASSEKIGQHF	TGTGCCAGCAGTGAGAAGATTGGTCAGCATTTT
13	TRBJ2-6	TRBV3-1/TRBV3-2	NA	NA	CASTSSGANVLTF	TGTGCCAGCACCAGCTCTGGGGCCAACGTCCTGACTTTC
16	TRBJ2-2	TRBV7-2	NA	NA	CASSLERVPNTGELFF	TGTGCCAGCAGCTTAGAGCGTGTCCCGAACACCGGGGAGCTGTTTTTT
14	TRBJ1-2	TRBV7-2	TRBD1	NA	CASSPRTGSGGYTF	TGTGCCAGCAGCCCCCGGACAGGATCGGGGGGCTACACCTTC
14	TRBJ2-1	TRBV9	NA	NA	CASSVGGTKHEQFF	TGTGCCAGCAGCGTAGGGGGGACCAAGCATGAGCAGTTCTTC
15	TRBJ1-6	TRBV3-1/TRBV3-2	NA	NA	CASSQVFGGGGPLHF	TGTGCCAGCAGCCAAGTCTTTGGGGGCGGAGGACCCCTCCACTTT
13	TRBJ2-5	TRBV5-1	NA	NA	CASSLGGQETQYF	TGCGCCAGCAGCTTGGGTGGCCAAGAGACCCAGTACTTC
14	TRBJ1-2	TRBV30	NA	NA	CAWIENRVGYGYTF	TGTGCCTGGATAGAGAACAGGGTAGGCTATGGCTACACCTTC
13	TRBJ1-1	TRBV19	TRBD1	NA	CASRTGGNTEAFF	TGTGCCAGTAGAACAGGGGGGAACACTGAAGCTTTCTTT
12	TRBJ2-2	TRBV12-5	NA	NA	CASGLIGGELFF	TGTGCTAGTGGTTTGATCGGCGGGGAGCTGTTTTTT
14	TRBJ1-2	TRBV6-5	NA	once	CASRRTGQSYGYTF	TGTGCCAGCAGACGAACCGGACAGTCCTATGGCTACACCTTC
13	TRBJ2-1	TRBV3-1/TRBV3-2	NA	NA	CASSQDYGAEQFF	TGTGCCAGCAGCCAAGATTACGGGGCTGAGCAGTTCTTC
13	TRBJ2-3	TRBV7-9	NA	NA	CASSPEGTDTQYF	TGTGCCAGCAGCCCAGAGGGCACAGATACGCAGTATTTT
16	TRBJ1-1	TRBV5-4	NA	NA	CASSLGNRGWNTEAFF	TGTGCCAGCAGCTTGGGTAATCGGGGGTGGAACACTGAAGCTTTCTTT
16	TRBJ1-2	TRBV3-1/TRBV3-2	TRBD1	NA	CASSPRTGRANYGYTF	TGTGCCAGCAGCCCACGGACAGGGCGAGCTAACTATGGCTACACCTTC
15	TRBJ1-2	TRBV6-5	NA	NA	CASSYPRSTIYGYTF	TGTGCCAGCAGTTACCCCCGCTCCACGATATATGGCTACACCTTC
16	TRBJ1-3	TRBV6-5	NA	NA	CASSYSTFSKWNTIYF	TGTGCCAGCAGTTACTCGACGTTTTCTAAGTGGAACACCATATATTTT
11	TRBJ1-2	TRBV20-1	TRBD1	NA	CSTTGVNGYTF	TGCAGTACCACAGGGGTTAATGGCTACACCTTC
16	TRBJ1-1	TRBV11-3	TRBD1	medium-sized	CASSFNPTGENTEAFF	TGTGCCAGCAGCTTTAACCCGACAGGGGAGAACACTGAAGCTTTCTTT
15	TRBJ2-7	TRBV12-5	NA	NA	CASGRPGRGNYEQYF	TGTGCTAGTGGCCGCCCGGGCCGGGGGAACTACGAGCAGTACTTC
14	TRBJ1-1	TRBV2	NA	NA	CASSELNWEAEAFF	TGTGCCAGCAGTGAATTGAATTGGGAGGCTGAAGCTTTCTTT
18	TRBJ2-3	TRBV11-2	NA	NA	CASSRTGSALLSTDTQYF	TGTGCCAGCAGTCGGACCGGGAGCGCTTTACTTAGCACAGATACGCAGTATTTT
15	TRBJ1-1	TRBV29-1	NA	NA	CSVEGGRGENTEAFF	TGCAGCGTTGAGGGGGGTAGGGGGGAGAACACTGAAGCTTTCTTT
14	TRBJ2-7	TRBV2	TRBD2	NA	CASGAAGGPYEQYF	TGTGCCAGCGGGGCCGCGGGAGGTCCCTACGAGCAGTACTTC
13	TRBJ2-3	TRBV7-8	NA	NA	CASSLGDFPTQYF	TGTGCCAGCAGCTTAGGGGACTTCCCTACGCAGTATTTT
12	TRBJ1-5	TRBV3-1/TRBV3-2	NA	NA	CASSQVGQPQHF	TGTGCCAGCAGCCAAGTAGGTCAGCCCCAGCATTTT
14	TRBJ1-1	TRBV12-5	NA	NA	CASGFLGFGTEAFF	TGTGCTAGTGGTTTTCTGGGGTTTGGCACTGAAGCTTTCTTT
14	TRBJ2-7	TRBV5-1	TRBD2	NA	CASSAGGVSYEQYF	TGCGCCAGCAGCGCGGGGGGGGTCTCCTACGAGCAGTACTTC
13	TRBJ1-5	TRBV6-5	NA	NA	CASGPWSNQPQHF	TGTGCCAGCGGTCCCTGGAGCAATCAGCCCCAGCATTTT
14	TRBJ2-5	TRBV5-1	TRBD1	NA	CASSDAGGQETQYF	TGCGCCAGCAGCGACGCAGGGGGACAAGAGACCCAGTACTTC
16	TRBJ2-7	TRBV6-1	NA	NA	CASSALGGGSSYEQYF	TGTGCCAGCAGTGCCCTCGGGGGCGGGAGTTCCTACGAGCAGTACTTC
17	TRBJ2-2	TRBV9	NA	NA	CASSVGAGAGDTGELFF	TGTGCCAGCAGCGTAGGGGCCGGGGCAGGGGACACCGGGGAGCTGTTTTTT
14	TRBJ1-2	TRBV5-4	TRBD1	NA	CASSDKGTGYGYTF	TGTGCCAGCAGTGATAAGGGGACAGGCTATGGCTACACCTTC
15	TRBJ2-3	TRBV7-8	TRBD2	NA	CASSVLAARTDTQYF	TGTGCCAGCAGCGTACTAGCGGCGAGAACAGATACGCAGTATTTT
16	TRBJ2-7	TRBV14	NA	NA	CASSRGIRPKGYEQYF	TGTGCCAGCAGCCGAGGAATTCGACCTAAGGGCTACGAGCAGTACTTC
15	TRBJ2-5	TRBV5-1	TRBD2	few	CASSFSPGGQETQYF	TGCGCCAGCAGTTTCTCCCCGGGAGGTCAAGAGACCCAGTACTTC
13	TRBJ1-6	TRBV12-3/TRBV12-4	NA	once	CASSLNLGSPLHF	TGTGCCAGCAGTTTAAATTTGGGGTCACCCCTCCACTTT
16	TRBJ1-2	TRBV7-2	NA	NA	CASSPRDTASNYGYTF	TGTGCCAGCAGCCCACGGGACACCGCCTCTAACTATGGCTACACCTTC
15	TRBJ2-2	TRBV18	NA	NA	CASSPQGRNTGELFF	TGTGCCAGCTCACCACAGGGGCGTAACACCGGGGAGCTGTTTTTT
13	TRBJ1-2	TRBV7-3	NA	NA	CASSLSRDYGYTF	TGTGCCAGCAGCTTAAGCAGGGACTATGGCTACACCTTC
15	TRBJ2-1	TRBV29-1	NA	NA	CSVEDMTSSYNEQFF	TGCAGCGTTGAAGACATGACTAGCTCCTACAATGAGCAGTTCTTC
12	TRBJ2-3	TRBV12-3/TRBV12-4	NA	NA	CASTFLGDTQYF	TGTGCCAGCACCTTTCTTGGAGATACGCAGTATTTT